The 15 T cell receptor beta chains listed next were all sequenced from one sample in a study of T cell changes during pregnancy in multiple sclerosis. Assay: immunoSEQ multiplex PCR; the TCRdb copy retains only in-frame clones and omits some. Of 60,000 to 90,000 clones in the sample, approximately 91% were seen once. Sequencing was performed on peripheral blood, taken before pregnancy. Source of these receptors: a female donor with multiple sclerosis, enrolled in a pregnancy study.

V gene TRBV15 combines with J gene TRBJ1-1; 8 nucleotides agree with TRBD1. Germline V CDR1 and CDR2: LNHNV, YYDKDF (reference sequence). The V and J ends lost 6 bases and 2 bases, in that order; junction bases with no gene match: 5. The CDR3 is 14 residues long. The CDR3 nucleotides are TGTGCCACCAGAGGGGGACAGGCCAACACTGAAGCTTTCTTT. Protein sequence: CATRGGQANTEAFF.

This clone has a single count. The chain employs TRBV5-6 and TRBJ2-3, with 7 bases identical to TRBD2. The CDR3 runs 15 residues. Germline loops: CDR1 SGHDT, CDR2 YYEEEE. The J segment lost 1 base and the V segment lost 0 bases, leaving 2 bases of the junction unmatched. CDR3 amino acids: CASSLDAGGTDTQYF. The CDR3 DNA reads as TGTGCCAGCAGCTTGGACGCGGGGGGCACAGATACGCAGTATTTT.

The gene calls are TRBV29-1 and TRBJ1-2; D is ambiguous. The CDR3 is made up of 11 amino acids. Germline assignment: CDR1 SQVTM and CDR2 ANQGSEA. The ends were cut back, 4 bases at V and 7 bases at J, with 10 bases in the middle. Written as DNA, the CDR3 is TGCAGCGTTGGTGGGCTTGGTGGCTACACCTTC. Translated: CSVGGLGGYTF. The whole variable domain, filled in from reference TRBV29-1 and TRBJ1-2, reads SAVISQKPSRDICQRGTSLTIQCQVDSQVTMMFWYRQQPGQSLTLIATANQGSEATYESGFVIDKFPISRPNLTFSTLTVSNMSPEDSSIYLCSVGGLGGYTFGSGTRLTVV.

This clone has only one observation. The chain recombines TRBV7-9 with TRBJ2-7; D is undetermined. This CDR3 comprises 14 residues. CDR1 and CDR2 from the germline V gene are SEHNR and FQNEAQ (reference sequence). V lost 5 bases to trimming and J lost 0 bases, with 11 bases between them. The chain's CDR3 is CASSLEAYSYEQYF. DNA of the CDR3: TGTGCCAGCAGCCTTGAGGCATACTCCTACGAGCAGTACTTC.

The chain links TRBV9 to TRBJ2-3; no clear D. Germline CDR1 SGDLS, CDR2 YYNGEE. The V end lost 0 bases, the J end lost 6 bases, and 14 bases lay between the germline ends. The length of the CDR3 is 15 residues. In DNA form, the CDR3 reads TGTGCCAGCAGCGTAGGCCTCCTCGAGAGTGATACGCAGTATTTT. As protein: CASSVGLLESDTQYF.

The rearrangement uses TRBV5-1 and TRBJ1-1, with 10 positions matching TRBD1. This CDR3 region has 16 residues. Per germline, CDR1 SGHRS and CDR2 YFSETQ. With V trimmed by 4 bases and J by 0 bases, 6 bases remained unmatched. This CDR3 reads CASSRGQGRLNTEAFF. CDR3 nucleotide sequence: TGCGCCAGCAGCCGGGGACAGGGGCGACTGAACACTGAAGCTTTCTTT.

On this clone: Relative to the germline gene, one junction end is altered; a read error may explain this. The chain is built from TRBV7-7 and TRBJ2-1, with D possibly called TRBD1 or TRBD2 (6 bases each). Germline assignment: CDR1 SSHAT and CDR2 FNYEAQ (reference sequence). CDR3 length equals 14 residues. The CDR3: CASSLQGGYDEQFF. The CDR3 bases are TGTGCTAGCAGCTTACAGGGAGGCTACGATGAGCAGTTCTTC.

The rearrangement joins TRBV4-2 to TRBJ2-2; the match to TRBD2 covers 9 bases. Per germline, CDR1 LGHNA and CDR2 YNFKEQ. This CDR3 spans 19 amino acids. The trim removed 3 bases at V and 2 bases at J, leaving 13 bases unmatched. The CDR3 DNA reads TGTGCCAGCAGCCACCACTCCCCTGGACTAGCGACAAACACCGGGGAGCTGTTTTTT. This codes for CASSHHSPGLATNTGELFF.

The chain has TRBV9 and TRBJ1-2; perhaps TRBD1 as D (5 bases). The germline V gene encodes CDR1 SGDLS and CDR2 YYNGEE. Trimming cost V 0 bases and J 3 bases, with 9 bases left between them. This CDR3 is 14 amino acids long. The CDR3 nucleotides are TGTGCCAGCAGCGTAGGTGTCAGGGACTATGGCTACACCTTC. Protein sequence: CASSVGVRDYGYTF. The complete variable domain, with remaining parts taken from reference TRBV9 and TRBJ1-2, reads DSGVTQTPKHLITATGQRVTLRCSPRSGDLSVYWYQQSLDQGLQFLIQYYNGEERAKGNILERFSAQQFPDLHSELNLSSLELGDSALYFCASSVGVRDYGYTFGSGTRLTVV.

The genes are TRBV27 and TRBJ1-2, with 9 positions matching TRBD1. This CDR3 has 16 amino acids. Germline V lookup: CDR1 MNHEY, CDR2 SMNVEV (reference sequence). The junction had 10 bases not matched to a gene; V was cut back by 4 bases and J by 4 bases. The CDR3 nucleotides read TGTGCCAGCAGTTCGAGATCAGGACAGGGGCCCTATGGCTACACCTTC. Its protein is CASSSRSGQGPYGYTF.

The chain combines TRBV29-1 with TRBJ1-2; TRBD1 matches 8 bases. The CDR3 loop spans 14 amino acids. The V gene end was trimmed by 2 bases and the J gene end by 2 bases; junction bases not matched to a gene: 4. Germline CDR1 SQVTM, CDR2 ANQGSEA. The CDR3 here is CSVETGGTNYGYTF. CDR3 nucleotide sequence: TGCAGCGTTGAAACAGGGGGGACAAACTATGGCTACACCTTC.

This chain uses TRBV7-2 with TRBJ2-2, with D tentatively TRBD2 (5 bases). Per germline, CDR1 SGHTA and CDR2 FQGNSA. The CDR3 spans 14 residues. V lost 6 bases and J 6 bases, leaving 14 bases between the germline ends. The chain's CDR3 is CASRSLYSAGELFF. The DNA for the CDR3 is TGTGCCAGCAGGAGTTTGTATAGCGCCGGGGAGCTGTTTTTT. Together with reference TRBV7-2 and TRBJ2-2, the CDR3 gives the full variable domain: GAGVSQSPSNKVTEKGKDVELRCDPISGHTALYWYRQSLGQGLEFLIYFQGNSAPDKSGLPSDRFSAERTGGSVSTLTIQRTQQEDSAVYLCASRSLYSAGELFFGEGSRLTVL.

The chain links TRBV5-1 to TRBJ2-5; TRBD2 matches at 7 bases. The V gene end was trimmed by 2 bases and the J gene end by 0 bases; junction bases not matched to a gene: 7. The length of the CDR3 is 16 residues. CDR1 SGHRS and CDR2 YFSETQ come from the germline V gene. Here the CDR3 DNA reads TGCGCCAGCAGCTTAAGACCGGGACTAAACCAAGAGACCCAGTACTTC. Protein sequence: CASSLRPGLNQETQYF.

CDR3 loop: CASSPAAGNRGIFGRNTEAFF. The CDR3 nucleotides are TGCGCCAGCAGCCCGGCCGCGGGTAATAGGGGGATCTTTGGGCGGAACACTGAAGCTTTCTTT. The chain combines TRBV5-1 with TRBJ1-1, with D perhaps matching TRBD1 (6 bases). CDR1 is SGHRS, CDR2 YFSETQ, per germline. V gave up 4 bases and J gave up 1 base, with 32 bases separating them. This CDR3 contains 21 residues.

The rearrangement links TRBV5-5 to TRBJ2-2; D perhaps matches TRBD1 (5 bases). The V end was cut by 1 base, the J end by 2 bases, with 9 bases between. Germline V gene sequence: CDR1 SGHKS, CDR2 YYEKEE (reference sequence). The CDR3 runs to 15 residues. The CDR3 region is CASSLLGLNTGELFF. For the CDR3, the DNA is TGTGCCAGCAGCTTGTTGGGGCTTAACACCGGGGAGCTGTTTTTT.